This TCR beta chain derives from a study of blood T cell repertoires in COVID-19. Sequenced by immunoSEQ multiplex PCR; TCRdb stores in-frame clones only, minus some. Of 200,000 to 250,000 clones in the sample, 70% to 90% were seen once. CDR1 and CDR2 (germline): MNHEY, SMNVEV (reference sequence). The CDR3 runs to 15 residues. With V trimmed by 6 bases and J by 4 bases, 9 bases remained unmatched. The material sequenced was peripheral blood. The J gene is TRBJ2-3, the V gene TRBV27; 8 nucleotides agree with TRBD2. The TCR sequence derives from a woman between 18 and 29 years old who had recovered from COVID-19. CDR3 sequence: CASRILAASADTQYF. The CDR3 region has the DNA TGTGCCAGCAGGATACTAGCGGCTTCGGCAGATACGCAGTATTTT.